Sequencing of this T cell receptor (beta chain) was carried out in a study of blood T cell repertoires in COVID-19. Study background: Whether acute or convalescent, the COVID-19 samples came from the United States, Italy and Spain. PBMCs, B-cell-depleted T cells, or T cells were the source of the cDNA or gDNA that made up the material.

V trimming: 1 base; J trimming: 0 bases; junction bases outside the gene matches: 14. Germline assignment: CDR1 SGHRS and CDR2 YFSETQ. The CDR3 contains 19 residues. Using immunoSEQ multiplex PCR, the repertoire was profiled, and TCRdb retains in-frame clones only, with some absent. The sample shows more than 250,000 clones, around 87% of them seen only once. The rearrangement joins TRBV5-1 to TRBJ2-7, with TRBD1 matching 9 bases. The sample consisted of peripheral blood. The receptor was isolated from a man aged 45 to 65 with active or convalescent COVID-19. The chain's CDR3 is CASSLWGQGFSSPSYEQYF. The CDR3 DNA is TGCGCCAGCAGCTTGTGGGGACAGGGATTTTCCAGTCCCTCCTACGAGCAGTACTTC.